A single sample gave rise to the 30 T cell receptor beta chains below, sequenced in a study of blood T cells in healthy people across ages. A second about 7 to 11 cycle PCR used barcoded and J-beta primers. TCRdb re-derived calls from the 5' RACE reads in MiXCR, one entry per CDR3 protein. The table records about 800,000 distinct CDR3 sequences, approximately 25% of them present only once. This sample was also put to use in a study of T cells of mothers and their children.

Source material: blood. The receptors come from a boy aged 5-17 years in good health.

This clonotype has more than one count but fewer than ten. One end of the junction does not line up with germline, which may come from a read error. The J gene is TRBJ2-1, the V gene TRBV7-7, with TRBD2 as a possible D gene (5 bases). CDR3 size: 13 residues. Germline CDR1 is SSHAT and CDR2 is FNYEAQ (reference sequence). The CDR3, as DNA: TGTGCTAGCAGCGTCGATTGGGCGGGTGAGCAGTTCTTC. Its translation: CASSVDWAGEQFF.

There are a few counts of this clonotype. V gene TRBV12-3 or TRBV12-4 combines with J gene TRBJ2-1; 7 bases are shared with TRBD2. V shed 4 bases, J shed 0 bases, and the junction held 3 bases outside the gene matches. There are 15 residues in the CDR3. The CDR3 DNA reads TGTGCCAGCAGTTCAGTAGCGGGCTCCTACAATGAGCAGTTCTTC. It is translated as CASSSVAGSYNEQFF.

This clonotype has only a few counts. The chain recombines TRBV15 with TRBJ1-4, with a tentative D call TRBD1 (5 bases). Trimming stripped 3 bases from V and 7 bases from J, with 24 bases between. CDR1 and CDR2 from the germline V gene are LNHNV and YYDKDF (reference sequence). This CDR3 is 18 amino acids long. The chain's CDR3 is CATSRGTLDSWFGEKLFF. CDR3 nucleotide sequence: TGTGCCACCAGCAGGGGGACCCTAGACAGTTGGTTTGGTGAAAAACTGTTTTTT.

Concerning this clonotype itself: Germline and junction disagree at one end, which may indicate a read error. The chain's CDR3 is CASTGGLADQEAQYF. The CDR3 DNA follows: TGTGCCAGCACTGGGGGACTAGCGGACCAAGAGGCCCAGTACTTC. The chain joins TRBV12-3 or TRBV12-4 to TRBJ2-5; TRBD2 matches 11 bases. CDR3 size: 15 residues.

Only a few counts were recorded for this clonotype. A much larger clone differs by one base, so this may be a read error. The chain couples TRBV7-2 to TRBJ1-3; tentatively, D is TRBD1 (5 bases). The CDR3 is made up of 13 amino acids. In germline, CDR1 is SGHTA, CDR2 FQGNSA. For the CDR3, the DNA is TGTGCCAGCAGCTCCCAGGGAGGAAACACCGTATATTTT. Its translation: CASSSQGGNTVYF.

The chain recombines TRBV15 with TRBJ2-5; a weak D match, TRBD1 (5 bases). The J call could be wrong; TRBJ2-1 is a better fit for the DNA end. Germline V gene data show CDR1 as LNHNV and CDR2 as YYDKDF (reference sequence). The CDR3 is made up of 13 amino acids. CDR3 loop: CATSAQGVNEQFF. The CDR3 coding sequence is TGTGCCACCAGCGCCCAGGGTGTCAATGAGCAGTTCTTC.

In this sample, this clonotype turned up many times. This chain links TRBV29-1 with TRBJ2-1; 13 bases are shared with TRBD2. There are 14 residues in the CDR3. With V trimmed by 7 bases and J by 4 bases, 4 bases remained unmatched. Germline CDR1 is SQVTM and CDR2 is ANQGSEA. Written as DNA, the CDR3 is TGCAGCGCGGGGACTAGCGGGACTTACAATGAGCAGTTCTTC. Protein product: CSAGTSGTYNEQFF.

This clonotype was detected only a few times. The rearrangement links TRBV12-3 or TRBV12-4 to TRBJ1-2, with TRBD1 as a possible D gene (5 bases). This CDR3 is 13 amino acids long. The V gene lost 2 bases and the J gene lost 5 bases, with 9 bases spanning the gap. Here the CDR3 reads CASSLRGGYGYTF. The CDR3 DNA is TGTGCCAGCAGTTTAAGGGGAGGGTATGGCTACACCTTC.

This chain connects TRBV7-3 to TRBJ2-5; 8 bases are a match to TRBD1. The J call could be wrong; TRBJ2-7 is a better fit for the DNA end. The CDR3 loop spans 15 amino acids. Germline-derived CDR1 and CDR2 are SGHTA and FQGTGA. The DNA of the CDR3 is TGTGCCAGCAGCTTATGGGGGACAGGAACCTACGAGCAGTACTTC. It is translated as CASSLWGTGTYEQYF.

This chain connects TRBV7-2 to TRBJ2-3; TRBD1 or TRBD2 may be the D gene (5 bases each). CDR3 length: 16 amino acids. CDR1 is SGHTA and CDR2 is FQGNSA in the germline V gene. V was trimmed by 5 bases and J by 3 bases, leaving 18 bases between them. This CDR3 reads CASSTRSLWGTDTQYF. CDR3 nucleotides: TGTGCCAGCAGCACACGTAGCTTGTGGGGGACAGATACGCAGTATTTT.

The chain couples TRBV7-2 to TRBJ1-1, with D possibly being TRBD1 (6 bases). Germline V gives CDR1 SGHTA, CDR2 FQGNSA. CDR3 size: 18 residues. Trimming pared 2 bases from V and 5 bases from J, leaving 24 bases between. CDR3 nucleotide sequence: TGTGCCAGCAGCTTACAGGGGCCCGCTGGCGCATCAGGGACTGAAGCTTTCTTT. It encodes CASSLQGPAGASGTEAFF. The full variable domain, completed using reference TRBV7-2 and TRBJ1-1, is GAGVSQSPSNKVTEKGKDVELRCDPISGHTALYWYRQSLGQGLEFLIYFQGNSAPDKSGLPSDRFSAERTGGSVSTLTIQRTQQEDSAVYLCASSLQGPAGASGTEAFFGQGTRLTVV.

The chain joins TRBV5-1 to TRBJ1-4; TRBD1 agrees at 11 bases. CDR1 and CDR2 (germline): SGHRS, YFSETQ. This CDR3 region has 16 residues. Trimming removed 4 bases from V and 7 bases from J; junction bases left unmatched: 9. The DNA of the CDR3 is TGCGCCAGCAGCGAAAATGGACAGGGGGCAAGTGAAAAACTGTTTTTT. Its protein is CASSENGQGASEKLFF.

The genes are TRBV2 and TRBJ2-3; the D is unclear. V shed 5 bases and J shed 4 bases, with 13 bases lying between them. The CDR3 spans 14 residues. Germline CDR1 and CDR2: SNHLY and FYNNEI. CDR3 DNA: TGTGCCAGCAGTAAAGTTTCTAGGTCAGATACGCAGTATTTT. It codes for CASSKVSRSDTQYF.

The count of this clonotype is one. The CDR3 reads CASSLGPGLIYGYTF. The CDR3 region has the DNA TGTGCCAGCAGCTTAGGTCCAGGGTTGATCTATGGCTACACCTTC. The gene calls are TRBV11-2 and TRBJ1-2; perhaps TRBD1 as D (5 bases). The CDR3 consists of 15 residues. Germline-derived CDR1 and CDR2 are SGHAT and FQNNGV. V was cut by 1 base and J by 4 bases, with 13 bases left in between.

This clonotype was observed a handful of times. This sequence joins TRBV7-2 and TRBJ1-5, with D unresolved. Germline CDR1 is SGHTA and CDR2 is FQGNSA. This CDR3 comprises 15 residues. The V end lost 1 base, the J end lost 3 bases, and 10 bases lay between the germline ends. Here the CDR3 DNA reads TGTGCCAGCAGCTTAGGCCGGTTATCCAATCAGCCCCAGCATTTT. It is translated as CASSLGRLSNQPQHF.

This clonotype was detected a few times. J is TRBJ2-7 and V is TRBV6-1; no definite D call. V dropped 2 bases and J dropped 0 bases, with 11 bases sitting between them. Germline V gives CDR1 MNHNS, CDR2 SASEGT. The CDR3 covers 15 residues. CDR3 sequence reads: CASSEWVQGSYEQYF. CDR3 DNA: TGTGCCAGCAGTGAATGGGTCCAAGGCTCCTACGAGCAGTACTTC.

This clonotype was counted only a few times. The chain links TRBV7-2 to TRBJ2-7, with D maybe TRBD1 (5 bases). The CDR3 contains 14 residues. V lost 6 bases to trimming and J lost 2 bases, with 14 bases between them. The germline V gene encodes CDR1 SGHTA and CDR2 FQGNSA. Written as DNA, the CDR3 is TGTGCCAGCAGACCAGACGGACAAGCCTACGAGCAGTACTTC. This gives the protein CASRPDGQAYEQYF.

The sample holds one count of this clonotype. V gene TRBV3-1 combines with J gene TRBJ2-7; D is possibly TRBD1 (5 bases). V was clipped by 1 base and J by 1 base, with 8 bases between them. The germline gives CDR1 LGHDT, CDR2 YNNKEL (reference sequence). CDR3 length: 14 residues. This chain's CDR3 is CASSQGQMSYEQYF. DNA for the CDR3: TGTGCCAGCAGCCAAGGACAGATGTCCTACGAGCAGTACTTC.

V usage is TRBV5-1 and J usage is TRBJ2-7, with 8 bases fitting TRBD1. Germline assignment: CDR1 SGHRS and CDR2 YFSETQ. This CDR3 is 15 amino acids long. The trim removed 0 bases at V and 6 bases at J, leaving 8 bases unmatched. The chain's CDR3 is CASSLEGAGGTEQYF. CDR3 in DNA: TGCGCCAGCAGCTTGGAGGGGGCAGGGGGCACCGAGCAGTACTTC.

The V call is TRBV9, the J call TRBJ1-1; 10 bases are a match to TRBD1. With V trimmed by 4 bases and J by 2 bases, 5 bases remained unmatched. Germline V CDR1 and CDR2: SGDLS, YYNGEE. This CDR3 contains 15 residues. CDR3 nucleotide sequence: TGTGCCAGCAGCACGTGGACAGGGGGAAACACTGAAGCTTTCTTT. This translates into CASSTWTGGNTEAFF.

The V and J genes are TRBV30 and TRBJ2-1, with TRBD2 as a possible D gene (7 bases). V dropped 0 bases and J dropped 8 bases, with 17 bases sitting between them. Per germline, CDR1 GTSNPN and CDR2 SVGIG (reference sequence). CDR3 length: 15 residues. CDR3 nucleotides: TGTGCCTGGAGTGTAGAAGGACTAGGGGGAGATGAGCAGTTCTTC. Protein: CAWSVEGLGGDEQFF. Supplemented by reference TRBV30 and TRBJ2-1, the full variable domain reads SQTIHQWPATLVQPVGSPLSLECTVEGTSNPNLYWYRQAAGRGLQLLFYSVGIGQISSEVPQNLSASRPQDRQFILSSKKLLLSDSGFYLCAWSVEGLGGDEQFFGPGTRLTVL.

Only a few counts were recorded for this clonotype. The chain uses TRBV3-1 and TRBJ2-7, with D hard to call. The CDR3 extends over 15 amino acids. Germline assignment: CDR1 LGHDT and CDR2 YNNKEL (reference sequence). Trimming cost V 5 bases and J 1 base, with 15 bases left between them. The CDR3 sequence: CASSSLGNKSYEQYF. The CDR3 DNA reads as TGTGCCAGCAGCTCTCTTGGCAACAAATCCTACGAGCAGTACTTC.

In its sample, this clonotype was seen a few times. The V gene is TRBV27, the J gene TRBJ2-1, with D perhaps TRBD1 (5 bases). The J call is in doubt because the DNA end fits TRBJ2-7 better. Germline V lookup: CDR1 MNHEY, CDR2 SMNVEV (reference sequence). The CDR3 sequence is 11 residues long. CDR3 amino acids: CASSKGPEQYF. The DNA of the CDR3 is TGTGCCAGCAGTAAGGGGCCTGAGCAGTACTTC.

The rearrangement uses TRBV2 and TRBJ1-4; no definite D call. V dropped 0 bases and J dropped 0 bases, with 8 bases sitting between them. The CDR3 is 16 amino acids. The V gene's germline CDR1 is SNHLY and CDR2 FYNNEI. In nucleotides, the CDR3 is TGTGCCAGCAGTGAAGCGGCGGTGGCAACTAATGAAAAACTGTTTTTT. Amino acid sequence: CASSEAAVATNEKLFF.

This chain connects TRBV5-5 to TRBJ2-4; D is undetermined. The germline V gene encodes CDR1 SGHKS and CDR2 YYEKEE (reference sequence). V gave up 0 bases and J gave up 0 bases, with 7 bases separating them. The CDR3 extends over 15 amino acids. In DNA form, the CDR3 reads TGTGCCAGCAGCTTGGAGGCACAAGCCAAAAACATTCAGTACTTC. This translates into CASSLEAQAKNIQYF.

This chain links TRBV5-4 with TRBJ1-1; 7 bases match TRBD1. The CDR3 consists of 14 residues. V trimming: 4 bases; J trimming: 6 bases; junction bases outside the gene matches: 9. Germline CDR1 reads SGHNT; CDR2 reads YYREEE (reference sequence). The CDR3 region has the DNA TGTGCCAGCAGCCGACAGGGAGTGGGGCCTGAAGCTTTCTTT. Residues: CASSRQGVGPEAFF.

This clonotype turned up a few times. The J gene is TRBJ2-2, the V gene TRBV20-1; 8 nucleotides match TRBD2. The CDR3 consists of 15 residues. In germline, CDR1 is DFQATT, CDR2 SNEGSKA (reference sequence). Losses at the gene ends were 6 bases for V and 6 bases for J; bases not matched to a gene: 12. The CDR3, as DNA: TGCAGTGCCAAAGGCGGCGGGAGGTCCCCCGGGGAGCTGTTTTTT. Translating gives CSAKGGGRSPGELFF.

CDR3 loop: CASSLNRPAGGADGYTF. The CDR3 region has the DNA TGTGCCAGCAGTTTAAACCGCCCGGCAGGGGGGGCAGATGGCTACACCTTC. V usage is TRBV28 and J usage is TRBJ1-2; TRBD1 matches at 7 bases. Germline trimming cut 2 bases from V and 6 bases from J; bases unmatched to any gene: 15. The CDR3 runs 17 residues. CDR1 is MDHEN and CDR2 is SYDVKM in the germline V gene.

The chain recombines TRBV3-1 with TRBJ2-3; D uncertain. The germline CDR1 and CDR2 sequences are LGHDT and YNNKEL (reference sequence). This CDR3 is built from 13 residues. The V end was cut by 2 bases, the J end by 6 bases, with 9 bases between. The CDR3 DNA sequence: TGTGCCAGCAGCCAACTTATTTGGGATACGCAGTATTTT. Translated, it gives CASSQLIWDTQYF.

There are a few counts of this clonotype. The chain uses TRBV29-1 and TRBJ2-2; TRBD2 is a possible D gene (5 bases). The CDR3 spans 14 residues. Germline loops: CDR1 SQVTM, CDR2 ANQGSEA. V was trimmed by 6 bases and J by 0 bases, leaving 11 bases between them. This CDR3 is CSVGLFPNTGELFF. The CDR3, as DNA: TGCAGCGTAGGACTGTTTCCGAACACCGGGGAGCTGTTTTTT.